This T cell receptor beta chain emerged from a study of shared clonotypes between healthy human individuals. Per the study methods: Filtering of immunoSEQ junctional sequences could not match full-length read filtering. The protocol was immunoSEQ multiplex PCR, while the TCRdb copy is restricted to in-frame clones and leaves out a portion. The V and J calls and the clone size are those of that table, but D and trimming were determined from the DNA. The table has approximately 2.5 million clones, more than 80% seen once. This clone was seen only once. Material: naive CD4+ T cells sorted from blood. As to subset: CD45RA+ positively selected. This sequence originates from a man between 18 and 29 years old in good health.

The DNA of the CDR3 is TGCGCCAGCAGCCAAGATCAGTTAGCGACGCATACGCAGTATTTT. Translated, it gives CASSQDQLATHTQYF. This chain joins TRBV4-1 and TRBJ2-3; D may be TRBD2 (5 bases). The CDR3 is 15 residues long. V lost 0 bases, J lost 7 bases, and 14 bases lay in between. The V gene's germline CDR1 is MGHRA and CDR2 YSYEKL.